The text below deals with one T cell receptor beta chain. Its matching antigen is unknown. This specimen comes from a study of cytomegalovirus exposure and HLA in healthy donors. Overall study findings and caveats: High sensitivity and specificity were reportedly achieved when the classifier diagnosed cytomegalovirus status. The listing of about 150 TCR beta chains classed them as cytomegalovirus-associated. Most TCR sequences proved rare, with some public TCRs found in many donors.

The validation cohort, a group of roughly 120 subjects, included the donors and was separate from the roughly 720-subject first cohort. Germline V CDR1 and CDR2: MNHEY, SMNVEV (reference sequence). V shed 10 bases and J 3 bases; nucleotides not matched to a gene: 7. There are 13 residues in the CDR3. Repertoires were generated with immunoSEQ multiplex PCR, while TCRdb's copy carries only in-frame clones and drops some. The sample yields over 150,000 clones, about 89% seen once. The chain recombines TRBV27 with TRBJ1-1, with 8 nucleotides matching TRBD1. The TCR comes from a woman in her late teens or twenties in good health and CMV-seropositive. Sequenced material: PBMCs. The CDR3 region has the DNA TGTGCCACGCGACAGGGGAAGTACACTGAAGCTTTCTTT. Amino acid sequence: CATRQGKYTEAFF.